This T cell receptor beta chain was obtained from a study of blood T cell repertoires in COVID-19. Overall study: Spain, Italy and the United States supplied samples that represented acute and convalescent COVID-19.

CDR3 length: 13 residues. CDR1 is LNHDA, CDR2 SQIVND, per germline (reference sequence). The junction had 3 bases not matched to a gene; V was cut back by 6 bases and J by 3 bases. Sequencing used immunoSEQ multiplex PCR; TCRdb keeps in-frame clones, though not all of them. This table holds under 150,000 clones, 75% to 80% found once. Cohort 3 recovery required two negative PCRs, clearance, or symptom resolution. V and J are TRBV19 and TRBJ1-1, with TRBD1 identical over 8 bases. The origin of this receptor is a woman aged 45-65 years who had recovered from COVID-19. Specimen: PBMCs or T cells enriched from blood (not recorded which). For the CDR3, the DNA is TGTGCCAGTAGCTTACAGGGGGACACTGAAGCTTTCTTT. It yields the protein CASSLQGDTEAFF. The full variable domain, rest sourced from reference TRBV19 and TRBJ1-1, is DGGITQSPKYLFRKEGQNVTLSCEQNLNHDAMYWYRQDPGQGLRLIYYSQIVNDFQKGDIAEGYSVSREKKESFPLTVTSAQKNPTAFYLCASSLQGDTEAFFGQGTRLTVV.